Listed here are 29 T cell receptor beta chains from one sample, sequenced in a study of regulatory T cells in long-lasting Graves disease. Library construction for TCR beta used iRepertoire HTBI primers and Arm-PCR of CDR3 regions. TCRdb processed the multiplex PCR reads anew with MiXCR; each CDR3 protein has one entry. The sample has 400,000 to 550,000 distinct CDR3 sequences; about a sixth are singletons. Stated time point: newly diagnosed GD, antithyroid drugs for less than 3 months. PBMC RNA was the source of the TCR library. Another study also made use of these data, one on T cells in Graves' hyperthyroidism and ophthalmopathy.

Sequencing was performed on peripheral blood mononuclear cells (PBMCs), taken at new diagnosis, from a patient treated with antithyroid drugs. The receptors originated from a woman in her thirties with Graves disease.

On this clonotype: Relative to the germline gene, one junction end is altered; a read error may explain this. The rearrangement uses TRBV7-2 and TRBJ1-2; D remains unclear. Germline-derived CDR1 and CDR2 are SGHTA and FQGNSA. The CDR3 sequence is 15 residues long. The CDR3 DNA sequence: TGTGCCAGCAGCTTGGCTAGGTCTGCCCCCTATGGCTTCACCTTC. It is translated as CASSLARSAPYGFTF.

This clonotype showed up many times. The chain combines TRBV6-5 with TRBJ2-1, with D possibly matching TRBD2 (6 bases). The CDR3 is 15 amino acids. From germline, CDR1 is MNHEY and CDR2 SVGAGI. V shed 2 bases and J shed 5 bases, with 13 bases lying between them. The CDR3 region has the DNA TGTGCCAGCAGTTACGAACTAGCTACAAACAATGAGCAGTTCTTC. Protein: CASSYELATNNEQFF.

This clonotype has just a few counts. The CDR3 sequence: CSARVLAGVADTQYF. The CDR3 DNA is TGCAGTGCTAGAGTTCTAGCGGGAGTAGCGGATACGCAGTATTTT. The chain carries TRBV20-1 and TRBJ2-3, with 10 nucleotides matching TRBD2. Germline assignment: CDR1 DFQATT and CDR2 SNEGSKA (reference sequence). V was pared by 1 base and J by 6 bases, with 7 bases of the junction left unmatched. The CDR3 covers 15 residues.

This clonotype was detected ten times or more. The genes are TRBV7-6 and TRBJ2-1; D may be TRBD2 (6 bases). V was cut by 1 base and J by 9 bases, with 13 bases left in between. CDR1 is SGHVS and CDR2 is FNYEAQ in the germline V gene. The CDR3 contains 14 residues. CDR3 region: CASSLVSKGGEQFF. CDR3 DNA sequence: TGTGCCAGCAGCTTAGTATCAAAGGGAGGTGAGCAGTTCTTC.

Of note for this clonotype: Just one base apart from a much larger clone, this may be a read error. The genes are TRBV6-2 or TRBV6-3 and TRBJ2-1; D remains unclear. CDR1 is MNHEY and CDR2 is SVGEGT in the germline V gene. This CDR3 comprises 14 residues. CDR3 sequence reads: CASSYSAKYNEQLF. The CDR3 DNA is TGTGCCAGCAGTTACTCGGCCAAGTACAATGAGCAGCTCTTC.

The genes are TRBV20-1 and TRBJ1-1; no firm D call. Germline values: CDR1 DFQATT, CDR2 SNEGSKA (reference sequence). The CDR3 has 11 amino acids. CDR3: CSERTNTEAFF. CDR3 in DNA: TGCAGCGAACGGACGAACACTGAAGCTTTCTTT.

The gene calls are TRBV4-3 and TRBJ1-2; possibly TRBD1 for D (5 bases). CDR3 length: 14 residues. Germline V CDR1 and CDR2: LGHNA, YSLEER. Trimming took 6 bases from V and 4 from J, leaving 15 bases between them. This chain's CDR3 is CASSPFLTGYGYTF. DNA of the CDR3: TGCGCCAGCAGTCCGTTTCTTACAGGCTATGGCTACACCTTC.

This rearrangement joins TRBV6-1 to TRBJ2-1; D perhaps matches TRBD1 (6 bases). V was pared by 8 bases and J by 7 bases, with 27 bases between. The CDR3 is 17 residues long. Per germline, CDR1 MNHNS and CDR2 SASEGT. As DNA, the CDR3 is TGTGCCAGCCAACCAACTTTAATGTCAGGGGTAGTGAATGAGCAGTTCTTC. Translation: CASQPTLMSGVVNEQFF.

This clonotype came up many times. The rearrangement joins TRBV27 to TRBJ2-2; unclear D gene. The germline V gene has CDR1 MNHEY and CDR2 SMNVEV (reference sequence). This CDR3 is built from 12 residues. V lost 8 bases and J lost 2, with 6 bases in between. CDR3 nucleotides: TGTGCCAGCGGCACCAACACCGGGGAGCTGTTTTTT. The encoded protein is CASGTNTGELFF.

This clonotype is a singleton in its sample. The chain has TRBV29-1 and TRBJ2-1, with 10 bases lining up with TRBD2. Germline lookup yields CDR1 SQVTM and CDR2 ANQGSEA. This CDR3 is built from 15 residues. This CDR3 is CSYPQGSSGSNEQFF. The CDR3 region has the DNA TGCAGTTACCCACAGGGGTCTAGCGGGAGCAATGAGCAGTTCTTC.

The chain employs TRBV19 and TRBJ1-2, with D uncertain. This CDR3 is 13 amino acids long. The germline gives CDR1 LNHDA, CDR2 SQIVND (reference sequence). Trimming pared 3 bases from V and 4 bases from J, leaving 9 bases between. The CDR3: CASSIGQSYGYTF. DNA of the CDR3: TGTGCCAGTAGTATTGGGCAGTCCTATGGCTACACCTTC.

In DNA, the CDR3 is TGTGCCAGCAGCTTAAGTCTAGCGGTCGGCACAGATACGCAGTATTTT. Protein product: CASSLSLAVGTDTQYF. The chain couples TRBV7-2 to TRBJ2-3; 7 bases line up with TRBD2. This CDR3 has 16 amino acids. CDR1 is SGHTA and CDR2 is FQGNSA in the germline V gene. V shed 2 bases, J shed 1 base, and the junction held 6 bases outside the gene matches.

About this clonotype: A single base separates this from a much larger clone, so it may be a read error. The CDR3 reads CASSQGLLREARGLTDTQYF. In nucleotides, the CDR3 is TGTGCCAGCAGTCAAGGCCTGTTGCGGGAGGCCCGGGGCCTCACAGATACGCAGTATTTT. V is TRBV12-3 or TRBV12-4 and J is TRBJ2-3, with TRBD2 matching over 8 bases. V gave up 5 bases and J gave up 2 bases; unmatched junction bases: 21. The CDR3 length is 20 residues.

The V gene is TRBV27, the J gene TRBJ2-3; the match to TRBD2 covers 13 bases. J was trimmed by 0 bases and V by 3 bases; bases with no gene match: 9. Germline loops: CDR1 MNHEY, CDR2 SMNVEV (reference sequence). The CDR3 loop spans 19 amino acids. Written as DNA, the CDR3 is TGTGCCAGCAGTTTCGGGACTAGCGGGATCGGGCGAAGCACAGATACGCAGTATTTT. The encoded protein is CASSFGTSGIGRSTDTQYF.

This clonotype was picked up a small number of times. V gene TRBV13 combines with J gene TRBJ2-1; 8 bases agree with TRBD1. The V gene's germline CDR1 is PRHDT and CDR2 FYEKMQ (reference sequence). The junction had 12 bases not matched to a gene; V was cut back by 4 bases and J by 1 base. The CDR3 covers 18 residues. The CDR3 protein is CASSWTGSKNQSYNEQFF. Here the CDR3 DNA reads TGTGCCAGCAGCTGGACAGGGTCCAAGAACCAATCCTACAATGAGCAGTTCTTC.

This clonotype has ten or more counts. The J gene is TRBJ1-2, the V gene TRBV27, with 9 bases fitting TRBD1. Germline values: CDR1 MNHEY, CDR2 SMNVEV (reference sequence). This CDR3 is built from 13 residues. The V and J ends lost 6 bases and 7 bases, in that order; junction bases with no gene match: 6. CDR3 bases: TGTGCCAGCAGCCCAACAGGGGGCGGTGGCTACACCTTC. Protein sequence: CASSPTGGGGYTF.

This clonotype was detected many times. This chain joins TRBV14 and TRBJ1-1; D gene ambiguous. The V and J ends lost 1 base and 11 bases respectively, with 14 bases between them. CDR3 length equals 13 residues. Germline V CDR1 and CDR2: SGHDN, FVKESK. The DNA of the CDR3 is TGTGCCAGCAGCCAAGGCCGGGCCCTCGGTGCTTTCTTT. Encoded protein: CASSQGRALGAFF.

This clonotype was recorded many times. CDR3 nucleotide sequence: TGTGCCAGCAGTTTAGCGGGAGGGCCCTTCAATGAGCAGTTCTTC. It translates to CASSLAGGPFNEQFF. The chain couples TRBV28 to TRBJ2-1; 9 nucleotides align to TRBD2. V trimming: 2 bases; J trimming: 6 bases; junction bases outside the gene matches: 5. The CDR3 is made up of 15 amino acids. The germline gives CDR1 MDHEN, CDR2 SYDVKM.

In regard to this clonotype: One end of the junction does not line up with germline, which may come from a read error. The CDR3 loop is CASSPPGPPTHSHNSPLHF. DNA for the CDR3: TGTGCCAGCAGTCCCCCTGGACCTCCGACGCACTCCCATAATTCACCCCTCCACTTT. V usage is TRBV28 and J usage is TRBJ1-6; D is unresolved. The CDR3 runs 19 residues. CDR1 is MDHEN and CDR2 is SYDVKM in the germline V gene.

This clonotype was observed many times. V is TRBV28 and J is TRBJ1-2; 7 bases align to TRBD1. From germline, CDR1 is MDHEN and CDR2 SYDVKM. The V segment lost 4 bases and the J segment 11 bases; nucleotides outside the gene matches: 19. The CDR3 sequence is 16 residues long. The CDR3 DNA is TGTGCCAGCAGTTCAACCGGTGCCACAGGCCCAGGGGGGTACACCTTC. Protein: CASSSTGATGPGGYTF.

This clonotype was counted between two and nine times. The V call is TRBV27, the J call TRBJ1-5; D gene uncertain. Trimming pared 6 bases from V and 4 bases from J, leaving 10 bases between. The CDR3 sequence is 13 residues long. Germline values: CDR1 MNHEY, CDR2 SMNVEV (reference sequence). The CDR3 loop reads CASRALFNQPQHF. The DNA of the CDR3 is TGTGCCAGCAGGGCCCTCTTTAATCAGCCCCAGCATTTT.

The chain employs TRBV19 and TRBJ2-7; a possible D gene is TRBD1 (6 bases). Germline values: CDR1 LNHDA, CDR2 SQIVND (reference sequence). Trimming took off 5 bases at V and 3 bases at J, with 17 bases between the two ends. The CDR3 consists of 15 residues. CDR3: CASSSSSDRFYEQYF. The CDR3 DNA is TGTGCCAGTAGTTCATCCTCGGACAGATTCTACGAGCAGTACTTC.

This clonotype showed up many times. The V gene is TRBV7-2, the J gene TRBJ2-7, with 8 positions matching TRBD1. This CDR3 is 14 amino acids long. Germline assignment: CDR1 SGHTA and CDR2 FQGNSA. The ends lost 3 bases at V and 3 bases at J; junction bases unmatched: 4. This CDR3 reads CASSLGGQGYEQYF. Written as DNA, the CDR3 is TGTGCCAGCAGCTTGGGAGGACAGGGCTACGAGCAGTACTTC.

Ten or more counts support this clonotype. The rearrangement links TRBV3-1 to TRBJ1-1; 8 positions agree with TRBD1. From germline, CDR1 is LGHDT and CDR2 YNNKEL (reference sequence). V lost 5 bases to trimming and J lost 4 bases; unmatched junction nucleotides: 9. This CDR3 contains 15 residues. Written as DNA, the CDR3 is TGTGCCAGCAGCAGCCAGGGGGCAGTGAGCACTGAAGCTTTCTTT. Encoded protein: CASSSQGAVSTEAFF.

This clonotype has more than one count but fewer than ten. The rearrangement joins TRBV9 to TRBJ1-2; a weak D match, TRBD1 (5 bases). Trimming took 0 bases from V and 4 from J, leaving 13 bases between them. This CDR3 is 15 amino acids long. Germline CDR1 and CDR2: SGDLS and YYNGEE. The DNA of the CDR3 is TGTGCCAGCAGCGTAGCCGCGGGGGGGGGCTATGGCTACACCTTC. It encodes CASSVAAGGGYGYTF.

This clonotype appeared many times. One end of the junction varies from germline; a read error may be responsible. The V call is TRBV18, the J call TRBJ1-1; D uncertain. Germline loops: CDR1 KGHSH, CDR2 LQKENI. CDR3 length: 13 residues. The CDR3 is CASSSTQNTEAFF. CDR3 bases: TGTGCCAGCTCATCTACCCAGAACACTGAAGCCTTCTTT.

This clonotype has a handful of counts. This rearrangement joins TRBV24-1 to TRBJ1-1; D is ambiguous. This CDR3 is built from 13 residues. The ends were cut back, 5 bases at V and 1 base at J, with 7 bases in the middle. Germline lookup yields CDR1 KGHDR and CDR2 SFDVKD. CDR3 loop: CATSGRRNTEAFF. In DNA, the CDR3 is TGTGCCACCAGTGGACGGCGGAACACTGAAGCTTTCTTT.

This clonotype was seen only a few times. The V gene is TRBV9, the J gene TRBJ2-5; D possibly corresponds to TRBD2 (5 bases). This CDR3 region has 14 residues. V was cut by 2 bases and J by 2 bases, with 10 bases left in between. CDR1 is SGDLS, CDR2 YYNGEE, per germline. CDR3 nucleotide sequence: TGTGCCAGCAGCGTGGGAACGGGGCAAGAGACCCAGTACTTC. Its translation is CASSVGTGQETQYF. The variable domain in full, with the rest retrieved from reference TRBV9 and TRBJ2-5, is DSGVTQTPKHLITATGQRVTLRCSPRSGDLSVYWYQQSLDQGLQFLIQYYNGEERAKGNILERFSAQQFPDLHSELNLSSLELGDSALYFCASSVGTGQETQYFGPGTRLLVL.

The chain couples TRBV4-2 to TRBJ2-3; maybe TRBD2 (5 bases). The CDR3 has 17 amino acids. Per germline, CDR1 LGHNA and CDR2 YNFKEQ. Trimming left V 1 base short and J 5 bases short, with 19 bases between. In nucleotides, the CDR3 is TGTGCCAGCAGCCAAGGGGCAGGTAGCGTCGGTAAAGATACGCAGTATTTT. It specifies CASSQGAGSVGKDTQYF.